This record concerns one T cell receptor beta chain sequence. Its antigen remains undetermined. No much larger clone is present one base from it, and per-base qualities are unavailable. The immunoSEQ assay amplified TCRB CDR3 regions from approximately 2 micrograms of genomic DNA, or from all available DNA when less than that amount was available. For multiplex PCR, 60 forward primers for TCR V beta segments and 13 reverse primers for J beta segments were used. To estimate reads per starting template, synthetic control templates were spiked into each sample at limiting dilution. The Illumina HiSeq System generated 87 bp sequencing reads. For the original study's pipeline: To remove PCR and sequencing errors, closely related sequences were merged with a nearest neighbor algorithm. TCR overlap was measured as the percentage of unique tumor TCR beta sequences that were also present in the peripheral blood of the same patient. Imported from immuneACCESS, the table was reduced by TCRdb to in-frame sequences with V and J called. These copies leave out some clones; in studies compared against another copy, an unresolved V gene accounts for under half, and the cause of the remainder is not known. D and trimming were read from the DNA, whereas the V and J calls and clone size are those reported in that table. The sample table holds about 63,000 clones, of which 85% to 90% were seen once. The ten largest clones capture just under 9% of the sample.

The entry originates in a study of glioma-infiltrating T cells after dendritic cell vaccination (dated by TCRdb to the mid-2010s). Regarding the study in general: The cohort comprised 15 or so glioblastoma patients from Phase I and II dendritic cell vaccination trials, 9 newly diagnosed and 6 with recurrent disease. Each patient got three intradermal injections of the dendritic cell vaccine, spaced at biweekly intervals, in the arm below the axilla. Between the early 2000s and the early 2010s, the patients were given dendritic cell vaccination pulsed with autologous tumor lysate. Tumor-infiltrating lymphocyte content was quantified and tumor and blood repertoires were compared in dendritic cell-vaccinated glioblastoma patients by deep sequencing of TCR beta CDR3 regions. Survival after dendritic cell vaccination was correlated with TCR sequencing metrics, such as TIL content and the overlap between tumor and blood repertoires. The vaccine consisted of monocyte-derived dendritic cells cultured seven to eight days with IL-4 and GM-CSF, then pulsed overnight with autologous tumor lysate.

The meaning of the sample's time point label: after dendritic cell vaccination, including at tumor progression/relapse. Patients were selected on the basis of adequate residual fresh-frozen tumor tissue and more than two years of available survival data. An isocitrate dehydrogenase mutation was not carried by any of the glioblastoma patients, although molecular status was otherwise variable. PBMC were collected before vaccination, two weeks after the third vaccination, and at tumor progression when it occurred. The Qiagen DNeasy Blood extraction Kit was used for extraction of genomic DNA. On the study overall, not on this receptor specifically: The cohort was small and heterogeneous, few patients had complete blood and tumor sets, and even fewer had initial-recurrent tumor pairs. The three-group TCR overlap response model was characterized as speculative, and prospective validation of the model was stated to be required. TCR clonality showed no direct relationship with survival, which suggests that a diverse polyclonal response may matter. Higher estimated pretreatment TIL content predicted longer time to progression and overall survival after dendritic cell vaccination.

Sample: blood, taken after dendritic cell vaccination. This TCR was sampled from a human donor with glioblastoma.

This receptor carries the CDR3 CASSPQGRRQPQHF. The nucleotide sequence is TGTGCCAGTAGTCCGCAAGGTCGGAGGCAGCCCCAGCATTTT. The chain joins TRBV19 to TRBJ1-5; no D gene is confidently identified. The junction carries 15 bases between V and J, which are trimmed by 5 bases and 7 bases respectively. CDR1 and CDR2 are read off the germline V gene (reference sequence) as LNHDA and SQIVND. The CDR3 spans 14 residues, from the cysteine through the phenylalanine. Only the CDR3 DNA is retained, 42 bases long and in frame from the first base.